This T cell receptor (beta chain) was profiled in a study of cytomegalovirus exposure and HLA in healthy donors. Study-level points and caveats: Reports showed the classifier diagnosing cytomegalovirus status with high specificity and sensitivity. First-cohort TCR clusters were later found to tend to co-occur in the roughly 120 validation repertoires. Most sequenced TCRs were rare (though some public TCRs occurred in many donors). The study flagged some 170 TCR beta chains as cytomegalovirus-associated.

A note on this clone: Its specificity is unknown. Different DNA sequences within this sample yield the same CDR3.

Sequencing was performed with immunoSEQ multiplex PCR; in TCRdb, only in-frame clones are kept and a portion is missing. The sample records 150,000 to 180,000 clones, roughly 90% being singletons. CDR3 length: 13 amino acids. Germline V gene data show CDR1 as LNHDA and CDR2 as SQIVND (reference sequence). The V gene end was trimmed by 3 bases and the J gene end by 5 bases; junction bases not matched to a gene: 3. The sample taken for sequencing was PBMCs. This TCR was sampled from a man between 18 and 29 years old in good health and CMV-seropositive. The chain has TRBV19 and TRBJ2-5, with 7 nucleotides matching TRBD2. CDR3 sequence (DNA): TGTGCCAGTAGTATGGGGCGGGGGGAGACCCAGTACTTC. As protein: CASSMGRGETQYF.